The entry below describes one TCR beta chain. The data are from a study of blood T cell repertoires in COVID-19. Methods used by the authors: For nucleated cells, counts were estimated from reference gene primer amplification. TCRdb's copy holds only in-frame clones and misses some; the assay was immunoSEQ multiplex PCR. V, J and clone size are those of that table, while D and trimming were read from the DNA. The sample includes a few hundred thousand clones, about four fifths of them seen just once. Among Cohort 3 donors, those recovered had two negative PCRs, clearance, or symptom resolution. Per the germline V gene, CDR1 is LNHDA and CDR2 is SQIVND (reference sequence). J gave up 8 bases and V 1 base, and 10 bases lay outside the gene matches. The CDR3 sequence is 15 residues long.

The gene calls are TRBV19 and TRBJ1-2, with 7 bases matching TRBD1. This TCR was recovered from a woman between 45 and 65 years old who had recovered from COVID-19. The sequencing input was PBMCs or T cells enriched from blood (not recorded which). CDR3 coding DNA: TGTGCCAGTAGTATAGGAAAGGGGGCGATGGACGGCTACACCTTC. Amino acid sequence: CASSIGKGAMDGYTF. Full variable domain (missing parts from reference TRBV19 and TRBJ1-2): DGGITQSPKYLFRKEGQNVTLSCEQNLNHDAMYWYRQDPGQGLRLIYYSQIVNDFQKGDIAEGYSVSREKKESFPLTVTSAQKNPTAFYLCASSIGKGAMDGYTFGSGTRLTVV.